The present T cell receptor (beta chain) was sequenced within a study of T-cell reconstitution after alpha-beta-depleted transplantation in children. General study results and limits: Alpha-beta T cells present about two months after transplant were reported to originate from several hundred expanded graft clones. T-cell counts and diversity at one year post-transplant came mainly from newly produced T cells. After transplant, high TCRbeta diversity at day 60 in some patients arose from surviving recipient T cells and thymic progenitors.

This clonotype turned up a few times. The antigen remains unidentified. Unique molecular identifiers were used to barcode this TCRbeta library. TCRdb fed the PCR reads into MiXCR, producing one record per CDR3 protein. The profile shows approximately 430,000 distinct CDR3 sequences, 15% to 20% of them singletons. The sequence derives from a boy under two years old who had a stem cell transplant for Wiskott-Aldrich syndrome, so the T cells may come from the graft donor. Sample: PBMCs, mostly from graft donor cells, taken 360 days after TCRalphabeta/CD19-depleted stem cell transplant.

CDR3 DNA: TGTGCCAGTAGTATCGGGACAGGGCGCGATCAGCCCCAGCATTTT. It specifies CASSIGTGRDQPQHF. The chain recombines TRBV19 with TRBJ1-5; 9 nucleotides agree with TRBD1. The CDR3 length is 15 residues. The germline gives CDR1 LNHDA, CDR2 SQIVND (reference sequence). Trimming removed 3 bases from V and 5 bases from J; junction bases left unmatched: 5. The full variable domain, with the rest looked up from reference TRBV19 and TRBJ1-5, is DGGITQSPKYLFRKEGQNVTLSCEQNLNHDAMYWYRQDPGQGLRLIYYSQIVNDFQKGDIAEGYSVSREKKESFPLTVTSAQKNPTAFYLCASSIGTGRDQPQHFGDGTRLSIL.